The 15 T cell receptor beta chains in this list originate from one sample, sequenced in a study of OX40 agonist ivuxolimab in advanced cancers. Profiled with immunoSEQ multiplex PCR; TCRdb holds only in-frame clones, not every one. The repertoire holds approximately 41,000 clones, with 80% to 90% as singletons. The specimen was CD4+ or CD8+ T cells sorted from blood, collected in a trial of the OX40 agonist ivuxolimab. The receptors stem from an adult with an advanced solid tumor such as melanoma, head and neck, liver or kidney cancer.

The CDR3 DNA sequence: TGTGCCAGCACCGAGACGCTCTGGGAGACCCAGTACTTC. It codes for CASTETLWETQYF. The V call is TRBV28, the J call TRBJ2-5; the D is unclear. Germline V gene sequence: CDR1 MDHEN, CDR2 SYDVKM. Trimming stripped 7 bases from V and 5 bases from J, with 14 bases between. The CDR3 is made up of 13 amino acids.

The chain recombines TRBV7-9 with TRBJ1-4, with D uncertain. V was clipped by 5 bases and J by 4 bases, with 11 bases between them. This CDR3 spans 14 amino acids. Per the germline V gene, CDR1 is SEHNR and CDR2 is FQNEAQ (reference sequence). In nucleotides, the CDR3 is TGTGCCAGCAGCCGCCGGGCCCATAATGAAAAACTGTTTTTT. The encoded protein is CASSRRAHNEKLFF.

This chain joins TRBV7-9 and TRBJ1-2; 10 bases align to TRBD1. Germline V gene data show CDR1 as SEHNR and CDR2 as FQNEAQ (reference sequence). J lost 5 bases, V lost 0 bases, and 0 bases had no gene match. The CDR3 loop spans 14 amino acids. The CDR3 loop is CASSLADRGYGYTF. DNA of the CDR3: TGTGCCAGCAGCTTAGCGGACAGGGGGTATGGCTACACCTTC.

This chain links TRBV11-2 with TRBJ1-4, with a possible D match to TRBD1 (6 bases). The CDR3 runs 15 residues. Germline CDR1 reads SGHAT; CDR2 reads FQNNGV. V was clipped by 5 bases and J by 8 bases, with 18 bases between them. CDR3 in DNA: TGTGCCAGCAGCCCGTCGGGACAACTGGACGAAAAACTGTTTTTT. This codes for CASSPSGQLDEKLFF.

The chain couples TRBV7-9 to TRBJ2-5; unclear D gene. In germline, CDR1 is SEHNR, CDR2 FQNEAQ (reference sequence). This CDR3 has 13 residues. The V and J ends lost 7 bases and 3 bases respectively, with 12 bases between them. CDR3 in amino acids: CASTITVEETQYF. CDR3 nucleotides: TGTGCCAGCACGATAACAGTGGAAGAGACCCAGTACTTC.

DNA for the CDR3: TGTGCCAGTACTGGGGCCAACGTCCTGACTTTC. Amino acids: CASTGANVLTF. V gene TRBV19 combines with J gene TRBJ2-6; no definite D call. The germline V and J ends were trimmed by 7 bases and 2 bases, with 0 bases remaining between them. The length of the CDR3 is 11 residues. From germline, CDR1 is LNHDA and CDR2 SQIVND (reference sequence).

This chain connects TRBV6-1 to TRBJ1-2; tentatively, D is TRBD1 (6 bases). The length of the CDR3 is 13 residues. The germline CDR1 and CDR2 sequences are MNHNS and SASEGT. Trimming left V 7 bases short and J 2 bases short, with 11 bases between. CDR3 coding DNA: TGTGCCAGCACCCCAACAGGGAACTATGGCTACACCTTC. As protein: CASTPTGNYGYTF.

This clone counts as medium-sized. This sequence joins TRBV7-3 and TRBJ2-3; 9 nucleotides line up with TRBD1. The V segment lost 1 base and the J segment 6 bases; nucleotides outside the gene matches: 5. Per germline, CDR1 SGHTA and CDR2 FQGTGA. This CDR3 spans 15 amino acids. CDR3 DNA: TGTGCCAGCAGCTTAATACAGGGGGCAGGGGATACGCAGTATTTT. Its protein is CASSLIQGAGDTQYF.

The V and J genes are TRBV19 and TRBJ1-5, with D perhaps matching TRBD1 (6 bases). CDR1 LNHDA and CDR2 SQIVND come from the germline V gene (reference sequence). The CDR3 has 14 residues. The V gene lost 3 bases and the J gene lost 7 bases, with 13 bases spanning the gap. In nucleotides, the CDR3 is TGTGCCAGTAGTATCGTTGGGAGGGGGCAGCCCCAGCATTTT. Its protein product is CASSIVGRGQPQHF.

V gene TRBV6-1 combines with J gene TRBJ2-7; D unclear. Between the trimmed V and J ends, which lost 2 bases and 2 bases, there was a span of 7 bases. CDR3 length: 13 amino acids. The germline V gene has CDR1 MNHNS and CDR2 SASEGT. For the CDR3, the DNA is TGTGCCAGCAGTGAACTGTTGCCCTACGAGCAGTACTTC. As protein: CASSELLPYEQYF.

This clone was found once. CDR3 nucleotides: TGTGCCAGCTCACCGGGGGGCACGAGCTCCTACGAGCAGTACTTC. It translates to CASSPGGTSSYEQYF. V gene TRBV18 combines with J gene TRBJ2-5; tentatively, D is TRBD1 or TRBD2 (6 bases each). Gene TRBJ2-7 matches the end of the DNA better, so the J call may be wrong. The length of the CDR3 is 15 residues. From germline, CDR1 is KGHSH and CDR2 LQKENI.

This chain connects TRBV5-1 to TRBJ1-3, with TRBD1 matching over 8 bases. Germline loops: CDR1 SGHRS, CDR2 YFSETQ. The trim removed 0 bases at V and 2 bases at J, leaving 7 bases unmatched. The CDR3 consists of 17 residues. CDR3 sequence reads: CASSLVGTGSPGNTIYF. Here the CDR3 DNA reads TGCGCCAGCAGCTTGGTAGGGACAGGATCCCCTGGAAACACCATATATTTT.

V and J are TRBV2 and TRBJ2-2; D not certain. V lost 7 bases and J 5 bases, leaving 11 bases between the germline ends. The CDR3 has 13 amino acids. Germline V gene lookup returns CDR1 SNHLY and CDR2 FYNNEI. The CDR3 region is CASIKWDTGELFF. As DNA, the CDR3 is TGTGCCAGCATCAAGTGGGATACCGGGGAGCTGTTTTTT.

This sequence joins TRBV6-1 and TRBJ2-7; 13 bases line up with TRBD2. J lost 5 bases, V lost 1 base, and 2 bases had no gene match. CDR1 and CDR2 (germline): MNHNS, SASEGT. The CDR3 is 15 residues long. The CDR3 reads CASSEGTSGSHEQYF. CDR3 DNA sequence: TGTGCCAGCAGTGAAGGGACTAGCGGGAGCCACGAGCAGTACTTC.

This clone occurred once. V is TRBV11-3 and J is TRBJ2-1; weak D call: TRBD1 (7 bases). The CDR3 runs to 15 residues. The V end was cut by 5 bases, the J end by 6 bases, with 17 bases between. Germline assignment: CDR1 SGHNT and CDR2 YENEEA. The CDR3 DNA sequence: TGTGCCAGCAGCGCCGTCCAGGGGGGTCTCAATGAGCAGTTCTTC. Translating it yields CASSAVQGGLNEQFF.